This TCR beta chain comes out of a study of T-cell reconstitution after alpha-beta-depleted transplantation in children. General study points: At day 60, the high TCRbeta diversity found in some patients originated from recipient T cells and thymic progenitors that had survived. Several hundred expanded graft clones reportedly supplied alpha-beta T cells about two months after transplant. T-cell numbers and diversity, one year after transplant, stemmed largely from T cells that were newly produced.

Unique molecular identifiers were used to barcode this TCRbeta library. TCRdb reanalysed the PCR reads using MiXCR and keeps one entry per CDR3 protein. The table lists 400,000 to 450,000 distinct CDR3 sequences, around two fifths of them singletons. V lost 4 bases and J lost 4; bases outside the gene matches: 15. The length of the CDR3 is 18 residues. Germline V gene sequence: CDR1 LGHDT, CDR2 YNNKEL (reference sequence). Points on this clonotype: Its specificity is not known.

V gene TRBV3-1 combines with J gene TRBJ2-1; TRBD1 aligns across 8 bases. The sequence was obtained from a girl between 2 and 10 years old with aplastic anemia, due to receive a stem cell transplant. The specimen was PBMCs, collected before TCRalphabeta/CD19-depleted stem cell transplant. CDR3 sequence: CASSPLPGRQGAYNEQFF. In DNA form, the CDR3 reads TGTGCCAGCAGCCCATTACCCGGCCGCCAGGGGGCTTACAATGAGCAGTTCTTC.